This T cell receptor (beta chain) is from a study of graft-versus-host responses after intestinal transplantation. Background on the study: All recipients were transplanted with multivisceral, liver-intestinal, or isolated intestinal grafts. Broader study findings: Researchers found GvH clones in recipient marrow, and some showed up first in ileum or blood. Within the allografts of patients who had graft-donor T cell macrochimerism, graft-versus-host to host-versus-graft clonal ratios were high. Early post-transplant HvG declines tracked with peak circulating GvH clone levels.

For this clone: What it binds is not known.

The CDR3 is 13 residues long. Per germline, CDR1 GTSNPN and CDR2 SVGIG (reference sequence). Losses at the gene ends were 3 bases for V and 9 bases for J; bases not matched to a gene: 7. Using immunoSEQ multiplex PCR, the repertoire was profiled, and TCRdb retains in-frame clones only, with some absent. Here the sample spans 90,000 to 120,000 clones, 87% being singletons. The sequencing used unstimulated CD4+ T cells sorted from spleen or lymph node cells, collected before transplant. The V gene is TRBV30, the J gene TRBJ2-5, with 10 bases that match TRBD2. The clonotype was recovered from a human donor who was the organ donor for an intestinal transplant. Written as DNA, the CDR3 is TGTGCCTGGAGCCGGTCTAGCGGGAGAGCCCAGTACTTC. Translation: CAWSRSSGRAQYF.